This note documents a single T cell receptor (beta chain) sequence. Time point of the sample: pretreatment peripheral blood. What went into each PCR as a spike was synthetic TCR analog templates. Generated by immunoSEQ multiplex PCR, the TCRdb table keeps only in-frame clones and is missing some. Of almost 90,000 clones in the sample, 84% were seen once. This CDR3 spans 15 amino acids. Per germline, CDR1 MNHNS and CDR2 SASEGT. Trimming removed 0 bases from V and 6 bases from J, with 12 bases in between. This entry is derived from a study of PD-L1 blockade in urothelial cancer. On the study more broadly: Male sex and bladder-origin urothelial cancer were recorded for twenty-five of 29 patients. At 6 weeks and at 3 weeks (second dose) after treatment start, blood was analyzed. Blood gave a median approximately 150,000 T cells.

This receptor was obtained from a man aged 60 to 75 with urothelial cancer. The V call is TRBV6-1, the J call TRBJ2-1, with D possibly TRBD2 on 6 matching bases. Sequencing was performed on PBMCs, taken around atezolizumab (anti-PD-L1) treatment. The CDR3 coding sequence is TGTGCCAGCAGTGAAGCCAGGCAGGGAGGCAATGAGCAGTTCTTC. This codes for CASSEARQGGNEQFF.